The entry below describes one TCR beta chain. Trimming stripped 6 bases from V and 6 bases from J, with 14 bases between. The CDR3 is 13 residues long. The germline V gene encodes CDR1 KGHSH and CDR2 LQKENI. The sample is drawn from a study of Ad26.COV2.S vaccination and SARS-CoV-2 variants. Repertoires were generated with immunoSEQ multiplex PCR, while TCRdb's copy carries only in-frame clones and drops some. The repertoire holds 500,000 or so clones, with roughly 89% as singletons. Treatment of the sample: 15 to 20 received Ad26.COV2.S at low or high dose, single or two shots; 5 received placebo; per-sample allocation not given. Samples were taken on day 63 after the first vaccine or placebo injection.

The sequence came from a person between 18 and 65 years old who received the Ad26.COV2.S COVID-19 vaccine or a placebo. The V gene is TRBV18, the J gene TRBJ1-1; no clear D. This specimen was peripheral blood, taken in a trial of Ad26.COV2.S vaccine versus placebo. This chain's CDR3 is CASSLTSAAEAFF. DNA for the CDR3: TGTGCCAGCTCTCTGACCTCGGCGGCTGAAGCTTTCTTT. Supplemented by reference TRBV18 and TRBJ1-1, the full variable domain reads NAGVMQNPRHLVRRRGQEARLRCSPMKGHSHVYWYRQLPEEGLKFMVYLQKENIIDESGMPKERFSAEFPKEGPSILRIQQVVRGDSAAYFCASSLTSAAEAFFGQGTRLTVV.